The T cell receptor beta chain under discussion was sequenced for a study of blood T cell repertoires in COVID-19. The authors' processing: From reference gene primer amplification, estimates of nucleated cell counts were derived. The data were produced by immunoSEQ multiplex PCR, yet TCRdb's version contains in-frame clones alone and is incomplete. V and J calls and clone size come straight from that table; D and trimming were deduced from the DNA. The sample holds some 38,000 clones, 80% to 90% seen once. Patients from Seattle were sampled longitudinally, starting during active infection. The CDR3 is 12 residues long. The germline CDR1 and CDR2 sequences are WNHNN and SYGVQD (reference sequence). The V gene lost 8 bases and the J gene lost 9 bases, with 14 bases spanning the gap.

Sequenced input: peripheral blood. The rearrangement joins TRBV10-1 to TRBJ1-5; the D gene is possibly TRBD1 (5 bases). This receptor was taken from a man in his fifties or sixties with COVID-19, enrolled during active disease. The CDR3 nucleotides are TGCGCCAGCGAGAACAGGCCCAGGCCCCAGCATTTT. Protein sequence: CASENRPRPQHF.